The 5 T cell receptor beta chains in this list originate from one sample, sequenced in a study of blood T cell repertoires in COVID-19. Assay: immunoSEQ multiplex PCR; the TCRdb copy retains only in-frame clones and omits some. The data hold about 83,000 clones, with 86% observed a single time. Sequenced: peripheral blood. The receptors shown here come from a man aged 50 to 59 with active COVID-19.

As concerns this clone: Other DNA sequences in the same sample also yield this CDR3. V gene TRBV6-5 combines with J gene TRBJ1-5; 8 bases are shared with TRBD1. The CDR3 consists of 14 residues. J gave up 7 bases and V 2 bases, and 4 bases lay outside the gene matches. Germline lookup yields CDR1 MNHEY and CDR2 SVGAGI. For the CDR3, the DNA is TGTGCCAGCAGTTACACCGGACAGGGCCAGCCCCAGCATTTT. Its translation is CASSYTGQGQPQHF.

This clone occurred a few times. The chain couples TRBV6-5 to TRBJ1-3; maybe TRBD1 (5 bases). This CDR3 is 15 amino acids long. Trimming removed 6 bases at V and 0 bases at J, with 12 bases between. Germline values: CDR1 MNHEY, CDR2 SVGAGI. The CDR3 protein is CASRGHPTSGNTIYF. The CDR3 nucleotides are TGTGCCAGCAGGGGGCACCCGACCTCTGGAAACACCATATATTTT.

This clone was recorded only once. CDR3 DNA sequence: TGTGCCAGCAGTTCTTTAGCGAATACGGGTTTTAATGAGCAGTTCTTC. It codes for CASSSLANTGFNEQFF. The chain combines TRBV28 with TRBJ2-1; D is perhaps TRBD2 (5 bases). V lost 4 bases, J lost 7 bases, and 20 bases lay in between. In germline, CDR1 is MDHEN, CDR2 SYDVKM. This CDR3 comprises 16 residues. Full variable domain (outside the CDR3, taken from reference TRBV28 and TRBJ2-1): DVKVTQSSRYLVKRTGEKVFLECVQDMDHENMFWYRQDPGLGLRLIYFSYDVKMKEKGDIPEGYSVSREKKERFSLILESASTNQTSMYLCASSSLANTGFNEQFFGPGTRLTVL.

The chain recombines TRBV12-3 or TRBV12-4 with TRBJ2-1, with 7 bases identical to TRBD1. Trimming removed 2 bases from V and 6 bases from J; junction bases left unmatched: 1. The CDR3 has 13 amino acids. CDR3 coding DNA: TGTGCCAGCAGTTTACACAGGGGCAATGAGCAGTTCTTC. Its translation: CASSLHRGNEQFF.

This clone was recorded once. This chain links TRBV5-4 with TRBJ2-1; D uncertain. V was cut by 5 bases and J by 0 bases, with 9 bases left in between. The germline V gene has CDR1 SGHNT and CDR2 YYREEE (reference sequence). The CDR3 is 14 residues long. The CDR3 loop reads CASRNRSSYNEQFF. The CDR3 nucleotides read TGTGCCAGCAGGAACCGGAGCTCCTACAATGAGCAGTTCTTC. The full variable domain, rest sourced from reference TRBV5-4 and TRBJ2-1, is ETGVTQSPTHLIKTRGQQVTLRCSSQSGHNTVSWYQQALGQGPQFIFQYYREEENGRGNFPPRFSGLQFPNYSSELNVNALELDDSALYLCASRNRSSYNEQFFGPGTRLTVL.